A selection of T cell receptor beta chains follows, all from one sample in a study of cytomegalovirus exposure and HLA in healthy donors. Measured with immunoSEQ multiplex PCR; TCRdb has only the in-frame clones, and not every one. The table includes 150,000 to 200,000 clones, about 79% detected once. The material sequenced was PBMCs. Receptors were obtained from a man over 45 in good health and CMV-seropositive. CDR3s include the opening cysteine and the closing phenylalanine or tryptophan. A D gene is named only where the DNA matches it firmly. Size tells how often a clone was seen (once, few, many) or the class of an expanded clone, and some rows leave it out.

>-|TRBV4-2|-|TRBJ2-3
CASSQDTTSDTQYF
TGTGCCAGCAGCCAAGATACTACCTCGGATACGCAGTATTTT
>once|TRBV18|-|TRBJ2-7
CASSPVRGTKGYSYEQYF
TGTGCCAGCTCACCCGTCAGGGGAACCAAGGGATACTCCTACGAGCAGTACTTC
>-|TRBV27|TRBD1|TRBJ2-3
CASSLGQPTDTQYF
TGTGCCAGCAGTTTGGGACAGCCAACAGATACGCAGTATTTT
>-|TRBV19|-|TRBJ1-4
CASSMVGGANEKLFF
TGTGCCAGTAGTATGGTTGGGGGGGCAAATGAAAAACTGTTTTTT
>-|TRBV9|TRBD2|TRBJ2-3
CASSVGGLAGVGADTQYF
TGTGCCAGCAGCGTGGGTGGGCTAGCGGGGGTAGGAGCGGATACGCAGTATTTT
>-|TRBV30|TRBD2|TRBJ2-7
CAWSYGGGTYEQYF
TGTGCCTGGAGTTACGGGGGGGGAACCTACGAGCAGTACTTC
>-|TRBV9|TRBD1|TRBJ2-4
CASSVAPYTGTGVTIQYF
TGTGCCAGCAGCGTAGCCCCATATACCGGGACAGGGGTTACCATTCAGTACTTC
>many|TRBV7-2|TRBD1|TRBJ1-4
CASSLKPGTVQEKLFF
TGTGCCAGCAGCTTAAAACCCGGGACAGTCCAGGAAAAACTGTTTTTT
>-|TRBV5-1|TRBD2|TRBJ2-1
CASSPGGGWEQFF
TGCGCCAGCAGCCCCGGCGGGGGATGGGAGCAGTTCTTC
>-|TRBV5-4|TRBD1|TRBJ1-2
CASTRQGVITNYGYTF
TGTGCCAGCACCCGACAGGGGGTAATCACTAACTATGGCTACACCTTC